Sequencing of this T cell receptor (beta chain) was carried out in a study of T cells expressing NK-cell markers. Broader study findings: The CD3+CD56-NKG2C+ fraction of a handful of donors was also led by these clonotypes.

5'RACE template switching with UMIs produced the TCR beta cDNA. Using the 5' RACE reads, TCRdb records one entry per CDR3 protein without DNA. In total, the table holds approximately 380,000 distinct CDR3 sequences. Notes on this clonotype: Its specificity is unknown.

The CDR3 loop spans 15 amino acids. From germline, CDR1 is LGHDT and CDR2 YNNKEL (reference sequence). The chain employs TRBV3-1 and TRBJ1-1; TCRdb calls TRBD1, which cannot be checked without DNA. The clonotype comes from a man aged 18 to 69 in good health. The specimen was blood T cells: a sorted CD56 or NKG2C T cell subset, CD4+ or CD8+ T cells, or bulk PBMC T cells (not recorded which). The CDR3 spells CASSLISTANTEAFF.